The clone carrying this TCR beta chain has just a few counts. Its antigen is as yet unknown. V lost 0 bases to trimming and J lost 2 bases, with 17 bases between them. This CDR3 comprises 17 residues. CDR1 and CDR2 from the germline V gene are DFQATT and SNEGSKA (reference sequence). This specimen belongs to a study of T cell repertoires in cytomegalovirus infection. Via MiXCR, TCRdb re-called the reads, giving one row per CDR3 protein. Of about 300,000 distinct CDR3 sequences in the sample, about 9.2% were seen once. General study results and limits: Dominant in the ex vivo response were TCR beta clonotypes restricted by HLA-C and specific for CMV.

The sequenced material came from PBMCs. V gene TRBV20-1 combines with J gene TRBJ2-1; D gene unclear. This clonotype was sampled from a human donor in good health (CMV status not recorded). Some clones in this sample may be carry-over from other donors' samples. The CDR3 DNA sequence: TGCAGTGCTAGAGATGGGTCCCATCCCGGCCCCTACAATGAGCAGTTCTTC. As protein: CSARDGSHPGPYNEQFF.